These 2 T cell receptor beta chains came from one sample sequenced in a study of blood T cell repertoires in COVID-19. Repertoires were generated with immunoSEQ multiplex PCR, while TCRdb's copy carries only in-frame clones and drops some. This sample has 150,000 or so clones; roughly 84% occur once, and the top ten carry 15% to 20%. The sequenced sample was PBMCs or T cells enriched from blood (not recorded which). All receptors come from a man in his 60s who had recovered from COVID-19.

CDR3 coding DNA: TGTGCCAGCAGGAAACCCGGGACAGGGCTGAACGAGCAGTACTTC. It specifies CASRKPGTGLNEQYF. This chain joins TRBV28 and TRBJ2-7; the match to TRBD1 covers 9 bases. Germline-derived CDR1 and CDR2 are MDHEN and SYDVKM. The trim removed 6 bases at V and 5 bases at J, leaving 11 bases unmatched. The CDR3 runs 15 residues.

The chain recombines TRBV28 with TRBJ1-2; the D gene is possibly TRBD1 (5 bases). CDR3 length equals 11 residues. V dropped 10 bases and J dropped 8 bases, with 14 bases sitting between them. Germline loops: CDR1 MDHEN, CDR2 SYDVKM. CDR3 DNA: TGTGCCACCGGGTGGGGCTGGGGCTACACCTTC. It is translated as CATGWGWGYTF.